This T cell receptor (beta chain) was sequenced in a study of cytomegalovirus exposure and HLA in healthy donors. General observations from the study: While the bulk of TCR sequences proved rare, some public TCRs turned up in many donors. The study flagged some 170 TCR beta chains as cytomegalovirus-associated. Apart from CMV serostatus, no immune exposure information was available. The study dropped some indistinguishable V segments, TRBV6-2 and TRBV6-3 among them.

This CDR3 contains 17 residues. The V and J ends lost 6 bases and 3 bases, in that order; junction bases with no gene match: 13. Germline loops: CDR1 SNHLY, CDR2 FYNNEI. PCR was performed using 60 Vbeta and 13 Jbeta primers. The data were produced by immunoSEQ multiplex PCR, yet TCRdb's version contains in-frame clones alone and is incomplete. This sample has roughly 200,000 clones, with around 81% found just once. As regards this clone: What it binds is not known.

The TCR sequence derives from a man aged 25-40 years in good health and CMV-seronegative. Material for sequencing was PBMCs. The rearrangement uses TRBV2 and TRBJ2-1; 8 bases fit TRBD2. CDR3 amino acids: CASRKPGRADHYNEQFF. The CDR3 DNA reads TGTGCCAGCAGAAAGCCCGGGAGGGCCGACCACTACAATGAGCAGTTCTTC.